This entry is about one T cell receptor beta chain. Its antigen is currently unknown. Repertoires were generated with immunoSEQ multiplex PCR, while TCRdb's copy carries only in-frame clones and drops some. The table has about 680,000 clones, roughly 70% seen once; the top ten hold 1.5% to 2%. This specimen comes from a study of shared clonotypes between healthy human individuals. The junction had 8 bases not matched to a gene; V was cut back by 4 bases and J by 4 bases. CDR1 is MNHEY, CDR2 SVGAGI, per germline. The CDR3 contains 15 residues. Study outcomes and limitations: Relative to memory subsets, naive subsets generally showed larger estimated richness.

This sequence was found in a woman in her 30s in good health. The sample was memory CD4+ T cells sorted from blood. As for subset: CD45RA-negative fraction. The V call is TRBV6-5, the J call TRBJ1-1, with TRBD1 matching over 8 bases. CDR3 amino acids: CASSFSGGAGTEAFF. The CDR3 coding sequence is TGTGCCAGCAGTTTTTCAGGGGGCGCCGGCACTGAAGCTTTCTTT.